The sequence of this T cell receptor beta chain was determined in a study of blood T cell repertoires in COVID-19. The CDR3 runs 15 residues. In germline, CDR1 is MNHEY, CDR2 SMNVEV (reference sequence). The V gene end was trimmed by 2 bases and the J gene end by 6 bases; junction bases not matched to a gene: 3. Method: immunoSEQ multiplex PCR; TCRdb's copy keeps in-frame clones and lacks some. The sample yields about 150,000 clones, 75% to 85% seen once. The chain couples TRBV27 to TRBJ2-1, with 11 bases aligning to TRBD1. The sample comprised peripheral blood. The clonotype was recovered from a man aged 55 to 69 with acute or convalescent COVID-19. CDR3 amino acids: CASSLGTGGFNEQFF. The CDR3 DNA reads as TGTGCCAGCAGTTTAGGGACAGGGGGGTTCAATGAGCAGTTCTTC.